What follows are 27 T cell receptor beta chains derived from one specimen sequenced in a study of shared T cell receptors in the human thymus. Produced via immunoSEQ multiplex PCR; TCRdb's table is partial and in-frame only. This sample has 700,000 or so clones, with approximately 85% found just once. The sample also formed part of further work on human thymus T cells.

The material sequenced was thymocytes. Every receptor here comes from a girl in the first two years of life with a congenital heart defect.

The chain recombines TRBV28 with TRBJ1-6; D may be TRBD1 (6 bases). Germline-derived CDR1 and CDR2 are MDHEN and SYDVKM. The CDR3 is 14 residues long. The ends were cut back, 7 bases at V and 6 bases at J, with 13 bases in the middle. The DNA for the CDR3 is TGTGCCAGCACCCTGGACAGAATTAATTCACCCCTCCACTTT. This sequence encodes CASTLDRINSPLHF.

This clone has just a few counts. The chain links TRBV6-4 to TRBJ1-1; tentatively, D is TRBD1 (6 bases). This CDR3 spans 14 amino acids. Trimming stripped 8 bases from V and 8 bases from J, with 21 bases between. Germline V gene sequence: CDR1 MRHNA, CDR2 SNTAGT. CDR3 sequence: CASSPGETGSEAFF. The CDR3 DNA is TGTGCCAGCTCCCCTGGGGAAACAGGGTCCGAAGCTTTCTTT.

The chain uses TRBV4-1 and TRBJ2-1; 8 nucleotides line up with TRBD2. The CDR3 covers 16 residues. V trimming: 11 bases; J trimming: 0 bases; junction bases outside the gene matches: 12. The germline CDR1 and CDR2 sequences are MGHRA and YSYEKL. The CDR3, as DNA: TGCGCCTCTAAGAAATCGGGGGGGAGCTCCTACAATGAGCAGTTCTTC. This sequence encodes CASKKSGGSSYNEQFF.

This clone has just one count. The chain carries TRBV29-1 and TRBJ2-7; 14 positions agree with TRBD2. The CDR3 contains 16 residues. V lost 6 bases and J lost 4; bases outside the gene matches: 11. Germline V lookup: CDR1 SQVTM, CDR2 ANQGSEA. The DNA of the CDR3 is TGCAGCGTCCAGACTAGCGGGGGGGCCCTAGGGTACGAGCAGTACTTC. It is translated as CSVQTSGGALGYEQYF.

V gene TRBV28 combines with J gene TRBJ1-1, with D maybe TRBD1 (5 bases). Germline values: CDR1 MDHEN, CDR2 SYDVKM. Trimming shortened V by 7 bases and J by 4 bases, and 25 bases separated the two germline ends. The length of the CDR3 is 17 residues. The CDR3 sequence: CASISRRARGWGTEAFF. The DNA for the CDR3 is TGTGCCAGCATCTCCCGCAGGGCACGAGGCTGGGGCACTGAAGCTTTCTTT.

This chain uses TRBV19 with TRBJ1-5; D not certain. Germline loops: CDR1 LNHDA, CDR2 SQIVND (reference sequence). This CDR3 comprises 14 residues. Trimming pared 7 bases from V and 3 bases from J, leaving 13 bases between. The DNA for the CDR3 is TGTGCCAGTATGGAGTGCGTTCCCAATCAGCCCCAGCATTTT. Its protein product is CASMECVPNQPQHF.

The CDR3 sequence: CSVGQGRRQPQHF. As DNA, the CDR3 is TGCAGCGTTGGACAGGGGCGTCGCCAGCCCCAGCATTTT. The chain is built from TRBV29-1 and TRBJ1-5, with 8 bases lining up with TRBD1. J lost 7 bases, V lost 4 bases, and 6 bases had no gene match. CDR1 SQVTM and CDR2 ANQGSEA come from the germline V gene. The CDR3 sequence is 13 residues long.

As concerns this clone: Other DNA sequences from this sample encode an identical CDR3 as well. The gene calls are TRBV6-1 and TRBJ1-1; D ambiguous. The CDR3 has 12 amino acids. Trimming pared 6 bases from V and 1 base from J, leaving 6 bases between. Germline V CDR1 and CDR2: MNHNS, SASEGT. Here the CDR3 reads CASRAGNTEAFF. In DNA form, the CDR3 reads TGTGCCAGCAGAGCAGGGAACACTGAAGCTTTCTTT.

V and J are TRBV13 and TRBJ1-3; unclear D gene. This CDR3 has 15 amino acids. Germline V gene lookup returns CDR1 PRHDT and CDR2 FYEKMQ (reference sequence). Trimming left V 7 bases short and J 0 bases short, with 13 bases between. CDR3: CASIFQSLSGNTIYF. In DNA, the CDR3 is TGTGCCAGCATTTTCCAGTCGCTCTCTGGAAACACCATATATTTT.

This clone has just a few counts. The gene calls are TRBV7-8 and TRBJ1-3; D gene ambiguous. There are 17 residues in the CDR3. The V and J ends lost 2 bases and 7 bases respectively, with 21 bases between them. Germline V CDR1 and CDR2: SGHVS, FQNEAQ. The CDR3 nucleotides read TGTGCCAGCAGCTTAATCCCCAGGCCTTTCTCGGGGAACACCATATATTTT. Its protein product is CASSLIPRPFSGNTIYF.

Here the CDR3 reads CASNPKDRTYEQYF. Written as DNA, the CDR3 is TGTGCCAGCAACCCCAAGGACAGAACCTACGAGCAGTACTTC. The genes are TRBV6-5 and TRBJ2-7; TRBD1 might be the D (6 bases). Looked up from germline, CDR1 is MNHEY and CDR2 is SVGAGI. V dropped 7 bases and J dropped 2 bases, with 15 bases sitting between them. There are 14 residues in the CDR3.

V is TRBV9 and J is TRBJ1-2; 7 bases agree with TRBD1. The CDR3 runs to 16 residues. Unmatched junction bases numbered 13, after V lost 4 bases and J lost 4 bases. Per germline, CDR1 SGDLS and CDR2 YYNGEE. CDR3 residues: CASSLQGQRNFYGYTF. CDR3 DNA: TGTGCCAGCAGCCTCCAGGGACAGCGGAACTTCTATGGCTACACCTTC.

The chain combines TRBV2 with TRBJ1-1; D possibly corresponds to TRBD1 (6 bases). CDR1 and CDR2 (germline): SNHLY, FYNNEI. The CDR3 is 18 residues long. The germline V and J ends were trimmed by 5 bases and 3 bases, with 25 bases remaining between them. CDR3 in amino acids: CASSQSHLAGGTYTEAFF. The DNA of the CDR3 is TGTGCCAGCAGTCAAAGTCACCTCGCGGGGGGCACGTACACTGAAGCTTTCTTT.

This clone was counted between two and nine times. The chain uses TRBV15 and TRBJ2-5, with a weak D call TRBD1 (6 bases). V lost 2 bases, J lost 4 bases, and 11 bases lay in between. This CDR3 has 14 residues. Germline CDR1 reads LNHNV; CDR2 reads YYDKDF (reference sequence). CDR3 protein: CATSRLGQAETQYF. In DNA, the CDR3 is TGTGCCACCAGCAGACTGGGACAAGCAGAGACCCAGTACTTC. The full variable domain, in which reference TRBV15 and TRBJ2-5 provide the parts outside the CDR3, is DAMVIQNPRYQVTQFGKPVTLSCSQTLNHNVMYWYQQKSSQAPKLLFHYYDKDFNNEADTPDNFQSRRPNTSFCFLDIRSPGLGDTAMYLCATSRLGQAETQYFGPGTRLLVL.

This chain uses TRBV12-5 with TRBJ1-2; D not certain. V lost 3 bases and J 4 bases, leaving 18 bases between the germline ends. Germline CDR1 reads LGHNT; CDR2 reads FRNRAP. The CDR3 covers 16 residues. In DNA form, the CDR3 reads TGTGCTAGTGGTTTCGACGGGAGAGCCTCGCCCTATGGCTACACCTTC. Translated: CASGFDGRASPYGYTF.

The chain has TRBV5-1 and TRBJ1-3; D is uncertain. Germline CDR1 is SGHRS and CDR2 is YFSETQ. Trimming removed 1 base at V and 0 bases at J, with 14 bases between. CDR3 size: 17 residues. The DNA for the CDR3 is TGCGCCAGCAGCTTGATGTCGGGTATTAGCTCTGGAAACACCATATATTTT. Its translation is CASSLMSGISSGNTIYF.

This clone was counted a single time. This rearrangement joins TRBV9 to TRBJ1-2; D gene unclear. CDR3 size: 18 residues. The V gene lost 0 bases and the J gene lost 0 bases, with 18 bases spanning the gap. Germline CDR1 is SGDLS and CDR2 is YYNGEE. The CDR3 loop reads CASSVGENTQLPNYGYTF. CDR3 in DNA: TGTGCCAGCAGCGTAGGGGAGAACACCCAACTACCTAACTATGGCTACACCTTC.

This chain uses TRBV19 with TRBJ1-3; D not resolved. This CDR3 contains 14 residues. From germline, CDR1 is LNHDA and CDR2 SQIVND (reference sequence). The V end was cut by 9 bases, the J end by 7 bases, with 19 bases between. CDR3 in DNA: TGTGCCAGCCACGACGGGCATGGGAGGAACACCATATATTTT. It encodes CASHDGHGRNTIYF.

The CDR3 DNA is TGTGCCAGCACCCTCGGGGGAGGGCTGTTTTTT. This encodes CASTLGGGLFF. This sequence joins TRBV5-8 and TRBJ2-2, with D tentatively TRBD2 (6 bases). Germline loops: CDR1 SGHTS, CDR2 YDEGEE. This CDR3 spans 11 amino acids. The V and J ends lost 6 bases and 13 bases respectively, with 13 bases between them.

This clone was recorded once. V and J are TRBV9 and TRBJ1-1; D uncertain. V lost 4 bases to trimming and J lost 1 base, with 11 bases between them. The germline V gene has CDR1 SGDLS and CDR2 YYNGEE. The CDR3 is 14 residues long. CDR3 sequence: CASSPPAGNTEAFF. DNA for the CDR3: TGTGCCAGCAGCCCCCCAGCAGGGAACACTGAAGCTTTCTTT.

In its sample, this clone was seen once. As DNA, the CDR3 is TGTGCCAGTAGTTCCCAACGGCGGGGCACAGATACGCAGTATTTT. Amino acids: CASSSQRRGTDTQYF. The V call is TRBV19, the J call TRBJ2-3; weak D call: TRBD2 (5 bases). V lost 5 bases to trimming and J lost 1 base, with 13 bases between them. Per the germline V gene, CDR1 is LNHDA and CDR2 is SQIVND (reference sequence). The CDR3 is made up of 15 amino acids.

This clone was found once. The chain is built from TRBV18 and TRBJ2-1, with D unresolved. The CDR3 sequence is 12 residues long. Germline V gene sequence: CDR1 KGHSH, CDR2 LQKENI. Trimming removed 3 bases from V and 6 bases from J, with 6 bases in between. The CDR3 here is CASSPPSNEQFF. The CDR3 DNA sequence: TGTGCCAGCTCACCCCCCTCCAATGAGCAGTTCTTC.

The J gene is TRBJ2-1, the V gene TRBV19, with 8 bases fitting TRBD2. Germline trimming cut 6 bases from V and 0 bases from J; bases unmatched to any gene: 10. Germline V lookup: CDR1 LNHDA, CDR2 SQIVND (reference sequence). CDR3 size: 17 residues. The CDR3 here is CASRKRGGSASYNEQFF. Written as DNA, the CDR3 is TGTGCCAGTAGAAAACGGGGGGGCTCAGCCTCCTACAATGAGCAGTTCTTC. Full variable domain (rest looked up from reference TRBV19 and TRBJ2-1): DGGITQSPKYLFRKEGQNVTLSCEQNLNHDAMYWYRQDPGQGLRLIYYSQIVNDFQKGDIAEGYSVSREKKESFPLTVTSAQKNPTAFYLCASRKRGGSASYNEQFFGPGTRLTVL.

This chain's CDR3 is CASSPRGADTQYF. DNA for the CDR3: TGTGCCAGCTCACCACGGGGGGCAGATACGCAGTATTTT. The chain carries TRBV18 and TRBJ2-3; tentatively, D is TRBD2 (6 bases). CDR3 length: 13 amino acids. The germline V gene encodes CDR1 KGHSH and CDR2 LQKENI. V dropped 1 base and J dropped 4 bases, with 6 bases sitting between them.

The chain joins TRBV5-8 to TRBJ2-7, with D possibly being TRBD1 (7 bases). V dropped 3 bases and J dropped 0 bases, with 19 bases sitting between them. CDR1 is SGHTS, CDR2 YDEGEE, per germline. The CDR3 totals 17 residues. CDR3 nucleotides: TGTGCCAGCAGCTCCCACCCGACAGGGAGGAGCTCCTACGAGCAGTACTTC. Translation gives CASSSHPTGRSSYEQYF.

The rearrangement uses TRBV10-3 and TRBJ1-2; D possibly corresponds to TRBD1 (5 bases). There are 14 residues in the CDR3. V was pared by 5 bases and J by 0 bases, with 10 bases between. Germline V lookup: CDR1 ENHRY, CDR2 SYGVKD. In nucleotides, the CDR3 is TGTGCCATCAGTCCCAGGGCAGCTAACTATGGCTACACCTTC. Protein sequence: CAISPRAANYGYTF.

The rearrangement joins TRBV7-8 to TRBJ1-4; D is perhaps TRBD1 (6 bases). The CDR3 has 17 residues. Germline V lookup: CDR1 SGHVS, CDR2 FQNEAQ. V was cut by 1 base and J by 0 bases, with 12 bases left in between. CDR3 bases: TGTGCCAGCAGCTTAGTACTGGGGGCTGCAACTAATGAAAAACTGTTTTTT. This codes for CASSLVLGAATNEKLFF. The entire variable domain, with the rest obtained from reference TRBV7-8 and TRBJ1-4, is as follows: GAGVSQSPRYKVAKRGQDVALRCDPISGHVSLFWYQQALGQGPEFLTYFQNEAQLDKSGLPSDRFFAERPEGSVSTLKIQRTQQEDSAVYLCASSLVLGAATNEKLFFGSGTQLSVL.